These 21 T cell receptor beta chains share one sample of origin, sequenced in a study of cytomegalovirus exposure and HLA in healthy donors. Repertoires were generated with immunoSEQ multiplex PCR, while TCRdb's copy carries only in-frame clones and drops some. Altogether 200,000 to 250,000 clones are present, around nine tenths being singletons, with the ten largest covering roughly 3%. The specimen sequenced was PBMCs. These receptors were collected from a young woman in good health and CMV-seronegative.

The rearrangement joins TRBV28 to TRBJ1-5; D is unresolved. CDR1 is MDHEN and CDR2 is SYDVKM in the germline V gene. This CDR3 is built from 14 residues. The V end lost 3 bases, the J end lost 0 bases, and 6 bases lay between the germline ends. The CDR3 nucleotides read TGTGCCAGCAGTTTTCCGGGTAGCAATCAGCCCCAGCATTTT. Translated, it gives CASSFPGSNQPQHF.

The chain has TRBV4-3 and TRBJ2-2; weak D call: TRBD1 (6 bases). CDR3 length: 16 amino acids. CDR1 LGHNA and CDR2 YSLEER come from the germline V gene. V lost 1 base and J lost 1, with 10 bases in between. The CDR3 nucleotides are TGCGCCAGCAGCCAAGGGGCCAGGGGGAACACCGGGGAGCTGTTTTTT. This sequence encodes CASSQGARGNTGELFF.

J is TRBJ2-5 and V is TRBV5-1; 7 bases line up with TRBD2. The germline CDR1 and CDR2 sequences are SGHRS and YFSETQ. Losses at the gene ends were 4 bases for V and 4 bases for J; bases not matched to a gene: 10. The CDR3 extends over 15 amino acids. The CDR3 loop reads CASSTLPREAETQYF. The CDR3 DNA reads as TGCGCCAGCAGCACCCTTCCCCGGGAGGCAGAGACCCAGTACTTC.

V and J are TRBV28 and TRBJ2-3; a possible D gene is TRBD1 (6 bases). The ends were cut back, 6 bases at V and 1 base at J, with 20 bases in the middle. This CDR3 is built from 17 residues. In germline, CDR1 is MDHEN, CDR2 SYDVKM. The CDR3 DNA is TGTGCCAGCAGCCCATTGGGGGCAGGTTCCGGCACAGATACGCAGTATTTT. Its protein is CASSPLGAGSGTDTQYF.

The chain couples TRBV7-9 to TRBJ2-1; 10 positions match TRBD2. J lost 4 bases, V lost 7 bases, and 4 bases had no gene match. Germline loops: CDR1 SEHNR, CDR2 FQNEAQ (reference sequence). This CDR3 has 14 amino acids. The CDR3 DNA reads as TGTGCCAGCACCCGGACTAGCGGTTACAATGAGCAGTTCTTC. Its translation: CASTRTSGYNEQFF. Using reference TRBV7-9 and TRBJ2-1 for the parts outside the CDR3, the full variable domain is DTGVSQNPRHKITKRGQNVTFRCDPISEHNRLYWYRQTLGQGPEFLTYFQNEAQLEKSRLLSDRFSAERPKGSFSTLEIQRTEQGDSAMYLCASTRTSGYNEQFFGPGTRLTVL.

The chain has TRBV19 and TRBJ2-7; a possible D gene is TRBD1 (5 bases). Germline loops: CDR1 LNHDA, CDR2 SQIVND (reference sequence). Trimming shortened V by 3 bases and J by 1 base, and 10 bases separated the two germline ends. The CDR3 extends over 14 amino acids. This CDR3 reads CASSIVQGSYEQYF. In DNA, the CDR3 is TGTGCCAGTAGTATCGTTCAGGGTTCCTACGAGCAGTACTTC.

CDR3 nucleotides: TGTGCCAGCTCACTCTCCGCGACAGGGGAGGAGTACTTC. This gives the protein CASSLSATGEEYF. The V and J genes are TRBV18 and TRBJ2-7, with 8 nucleotides matching TRBD1. V was pared by 4 bases and J by 11 bases, with 10 bases of the junction left unmatched. Germline V lookup: CDR1 KGHSH, CDR2 LQKENI. The CDR3 extends over 13 amino acids.

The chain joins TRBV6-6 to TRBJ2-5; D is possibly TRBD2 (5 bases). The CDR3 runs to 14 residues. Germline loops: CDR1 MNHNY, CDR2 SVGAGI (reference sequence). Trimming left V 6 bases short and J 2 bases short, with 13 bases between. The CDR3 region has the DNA TGTGCCAGCAGCCTCCCGCTAGCACAAGAGACCCAGTACTTC. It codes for CASSLPLAQETQYF.

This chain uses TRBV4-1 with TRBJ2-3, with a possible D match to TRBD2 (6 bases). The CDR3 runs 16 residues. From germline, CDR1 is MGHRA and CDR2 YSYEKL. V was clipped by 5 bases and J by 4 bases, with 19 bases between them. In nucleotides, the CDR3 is TGCGCCAGCAGCGAAGCCGGGGGTCTTGAATCAGATACGCAGTATTTT. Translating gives CASSEAGGLESDTQYF.

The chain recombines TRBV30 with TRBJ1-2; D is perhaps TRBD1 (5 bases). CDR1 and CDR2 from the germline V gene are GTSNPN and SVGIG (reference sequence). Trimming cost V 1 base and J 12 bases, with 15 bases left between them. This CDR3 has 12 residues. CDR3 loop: CAWSGGRGAHTF. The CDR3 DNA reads TGTGCCTGGAGTGGAGGGAGGGGCGCGCACACCTTC.

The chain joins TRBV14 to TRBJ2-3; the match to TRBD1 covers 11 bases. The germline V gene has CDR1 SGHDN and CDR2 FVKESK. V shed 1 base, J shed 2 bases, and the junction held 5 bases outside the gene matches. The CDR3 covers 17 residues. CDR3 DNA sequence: TGTGCCAGCAGCCAAGCGGGACAGGGGGTCCTCACAGATACGCAGTATTTT. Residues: CASSQAGQGVLTDTQYF.

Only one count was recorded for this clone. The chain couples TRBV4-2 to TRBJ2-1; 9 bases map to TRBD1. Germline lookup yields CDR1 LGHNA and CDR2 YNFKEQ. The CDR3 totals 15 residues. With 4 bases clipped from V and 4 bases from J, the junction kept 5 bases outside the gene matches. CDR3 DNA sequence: TGTGCCAGCAGCCTAGGGACAGGGCTATACAATGAGCAGTTCTTC. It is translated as CASSLGTGLYNEQFF.

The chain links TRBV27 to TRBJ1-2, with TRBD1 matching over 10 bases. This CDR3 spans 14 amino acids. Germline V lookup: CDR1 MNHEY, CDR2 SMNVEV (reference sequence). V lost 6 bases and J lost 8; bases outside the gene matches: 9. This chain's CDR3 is CASSLDRGQGGYTF. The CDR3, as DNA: TGTGCCAGCAGCCTCGACAGGGGGCAAGGAGGCTACACCTTC.

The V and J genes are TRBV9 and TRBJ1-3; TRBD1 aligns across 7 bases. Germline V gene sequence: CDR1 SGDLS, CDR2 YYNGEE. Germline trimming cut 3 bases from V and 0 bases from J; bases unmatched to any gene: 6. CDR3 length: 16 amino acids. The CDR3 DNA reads TGTGCCAGCAGCGAACGACAGGGCCTCTCTGGAAACACCATATATTTT. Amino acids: CASSERQGLSGNTIYF. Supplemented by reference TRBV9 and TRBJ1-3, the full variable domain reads DSGVTQTPKHLITATGQRVTLRCSPRSGDLSVYWYQQSLDQGLQFLIQYYNGEERAKGNILERFSAQQFPDLHSELNLSSLELGDSALYFCASSERQGLSGNTIYFGEGSWLTVV.

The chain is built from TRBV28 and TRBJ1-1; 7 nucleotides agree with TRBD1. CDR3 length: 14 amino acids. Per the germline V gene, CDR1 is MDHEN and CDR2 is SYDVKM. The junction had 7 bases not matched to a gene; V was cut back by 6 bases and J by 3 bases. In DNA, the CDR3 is TGTGCCAGCAGAAACGGGGACAGTTACACTGAAGCTTTCTTT. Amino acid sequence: CASRNGDSYTEAFF.

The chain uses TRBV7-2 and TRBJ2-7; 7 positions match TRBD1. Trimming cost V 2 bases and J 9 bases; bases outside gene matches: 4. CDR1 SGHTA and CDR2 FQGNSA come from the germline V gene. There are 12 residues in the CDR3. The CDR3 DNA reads TGTGCCAGCAGCTTATTAGGGGACAGGCAGTACTTC. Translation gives CASSLLGDRQYF.

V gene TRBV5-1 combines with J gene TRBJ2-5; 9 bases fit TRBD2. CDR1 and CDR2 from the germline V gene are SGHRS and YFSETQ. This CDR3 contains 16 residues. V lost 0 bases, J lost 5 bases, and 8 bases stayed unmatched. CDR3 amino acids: CASSLAGSGGRETQYF. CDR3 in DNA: TGCGCCAGCAGCTTGGCGGGTAGCGGGGGAAGGGAGACCCAGTACTTC.

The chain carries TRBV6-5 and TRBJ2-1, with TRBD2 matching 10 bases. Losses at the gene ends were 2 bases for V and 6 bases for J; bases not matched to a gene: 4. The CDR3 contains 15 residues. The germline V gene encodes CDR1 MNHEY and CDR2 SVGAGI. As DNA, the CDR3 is TGTGCCAGCAGTTACCCAGGACTAGCGGTCAATGAGCAGTTCTTC. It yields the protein CASSYPGLAVNEQFF.

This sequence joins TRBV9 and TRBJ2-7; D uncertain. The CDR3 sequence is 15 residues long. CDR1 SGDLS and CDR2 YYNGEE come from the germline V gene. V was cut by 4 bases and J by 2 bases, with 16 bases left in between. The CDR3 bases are TGTGCCAGCAGCCCAGGTCCCCCGAACACCTACGAGCAGTACTTC. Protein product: CASSPGPPNTYEQYF.

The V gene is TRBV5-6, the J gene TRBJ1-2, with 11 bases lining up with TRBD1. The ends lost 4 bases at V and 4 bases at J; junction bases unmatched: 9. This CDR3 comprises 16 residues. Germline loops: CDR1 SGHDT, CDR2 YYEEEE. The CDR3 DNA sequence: TGTGCCAGCAGCGGAGGACAGGGGGCGGAATTCTATGGCTACACCTTC. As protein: CASSGGQGAEFYGYTF.

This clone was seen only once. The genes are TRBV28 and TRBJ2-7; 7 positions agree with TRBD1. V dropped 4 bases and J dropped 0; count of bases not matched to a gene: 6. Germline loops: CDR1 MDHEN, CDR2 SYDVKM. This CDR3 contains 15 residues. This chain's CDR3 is CASSSHTGDSYEQYF. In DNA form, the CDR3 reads TGTGCCAGCAGTTCACATACAGGGGACTCCTACGAGCAGTACTTC. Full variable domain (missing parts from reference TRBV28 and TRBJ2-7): DVKVTQSSRYLVKRTGEKVFLECVQDMDHENMFWYRQDPGLGLRLIYFSYDVKMKEKGDIPEGYSVSREKKERFSLILESASTNQTSMYLCASSSHTGDSYEQYFGPGTRLTVT.